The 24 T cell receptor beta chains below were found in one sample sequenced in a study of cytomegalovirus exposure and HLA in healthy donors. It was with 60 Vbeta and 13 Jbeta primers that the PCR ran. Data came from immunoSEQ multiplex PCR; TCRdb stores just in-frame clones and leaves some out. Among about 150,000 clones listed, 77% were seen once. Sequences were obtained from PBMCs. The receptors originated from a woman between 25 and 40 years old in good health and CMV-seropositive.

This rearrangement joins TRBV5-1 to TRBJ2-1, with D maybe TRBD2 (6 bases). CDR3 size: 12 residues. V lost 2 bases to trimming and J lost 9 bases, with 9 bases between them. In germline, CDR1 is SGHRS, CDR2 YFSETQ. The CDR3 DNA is TGCGCCAGCAGCTTTTGGGGGGTTGAGCAGTTCTTC. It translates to CASSFWGVEQFF.

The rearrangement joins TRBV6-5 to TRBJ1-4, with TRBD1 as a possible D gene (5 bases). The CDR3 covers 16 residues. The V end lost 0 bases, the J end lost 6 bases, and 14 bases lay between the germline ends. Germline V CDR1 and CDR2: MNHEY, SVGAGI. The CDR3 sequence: CASSYSYVGVDEKLFF. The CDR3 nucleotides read TGTGCCAGCAGTTACTCGTACGTAGGGGTTGATGAAAAACTGTTTTTT.

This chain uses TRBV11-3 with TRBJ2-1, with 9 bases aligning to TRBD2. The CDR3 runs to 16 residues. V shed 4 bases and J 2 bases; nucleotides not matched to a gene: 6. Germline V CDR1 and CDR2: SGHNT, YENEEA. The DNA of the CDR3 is TGTGCCAGCAGCTCCATCTCTAGCGGGGCCTACAATGAGCAGTTCTTC. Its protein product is CASSSISSGAYNEQFF.

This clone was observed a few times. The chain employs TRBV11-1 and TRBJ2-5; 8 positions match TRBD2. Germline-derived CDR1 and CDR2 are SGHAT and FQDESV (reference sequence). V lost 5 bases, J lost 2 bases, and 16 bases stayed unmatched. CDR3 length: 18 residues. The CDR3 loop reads CASSHDIPGTRVQETQYF. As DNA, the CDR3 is TGTGCCAGCAGCCACGATATACCCGGGACTAGAGTTCAAGAGACCCAGTACTTC.

The CDR3 DNA is TGTGCCTCCTCCGGGACAGGGGGGGTGGATGAAAAACTGTTTTTT. This codes for CASSGTGGVDEKLFF. The rearrangement uses TRBV30 and TRBJ1-4; 11 nucleotides match TRBD1. V was clipped by 7 bases and J by 6 bases; unmatched bases: 10. CDR1 is GTSNPN and CDR2 is SVGIG in the germline V gene (reference sequence). The CDR3 sequence is 15 residues long.

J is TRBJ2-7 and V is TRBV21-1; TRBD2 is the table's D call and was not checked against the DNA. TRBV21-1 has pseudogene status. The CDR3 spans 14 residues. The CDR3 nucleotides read TGTGCCAGCCGGCGACTCCCCATGGTTACCGAGCAGTACTTC. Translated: CASRRLPMVTEQYF.

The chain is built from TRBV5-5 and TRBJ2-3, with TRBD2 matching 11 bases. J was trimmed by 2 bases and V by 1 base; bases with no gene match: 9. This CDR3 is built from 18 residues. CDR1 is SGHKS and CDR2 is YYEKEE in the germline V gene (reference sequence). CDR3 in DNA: TGTGCCAGCAGCTTGTCACTAGCGGGAGCGCCACTCACAGATACGCAGTATTTT. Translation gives CASSLSLAGAPLTDTQYF.

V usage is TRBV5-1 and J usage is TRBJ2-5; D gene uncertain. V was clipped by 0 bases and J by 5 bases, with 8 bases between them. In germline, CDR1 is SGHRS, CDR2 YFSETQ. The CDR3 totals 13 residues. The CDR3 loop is CASSLVVGETQYF. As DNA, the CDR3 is TGCGCCAGCAGCTTGGTAGTGGGCGAGACCCAGTACTTC.

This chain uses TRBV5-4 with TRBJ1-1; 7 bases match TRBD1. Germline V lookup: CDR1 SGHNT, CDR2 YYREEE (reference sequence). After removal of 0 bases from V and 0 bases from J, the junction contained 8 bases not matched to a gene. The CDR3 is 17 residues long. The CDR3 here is CASSLGQGLTLNTEAFF. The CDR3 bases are TGTGCCAGCAGCTTGGGACAGGGTCTCACCTTGAACACTGAAGCTTTCTTT.

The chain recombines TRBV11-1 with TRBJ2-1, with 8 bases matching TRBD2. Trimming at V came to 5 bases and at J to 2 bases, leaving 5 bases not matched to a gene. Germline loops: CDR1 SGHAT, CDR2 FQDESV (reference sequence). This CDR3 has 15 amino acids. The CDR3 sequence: CASSVRLAPYNEQFF. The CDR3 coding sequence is TGTGCCAGCAGCGTACGACTAGCGCCCTACAATGAGCAGTTCTTC.

The DNA for the CDR3 is TGTGCCAGCAGTGATGGGCTAGCGGGAGTGTCCTACGAGCAGTACTTC. This sequence encodes CASSDGLAGVSYEQYF. The gene calls are TRBV2 and TRBJ2-7; 10 bases fit TRBD2. CDR3 length: 16 amino acids. The germline V gene has CDR1 SNHLY and CDR2 FYNNEI. J gave up 1 base and V 3 bases, and 6 bases lay outside the gene matches.

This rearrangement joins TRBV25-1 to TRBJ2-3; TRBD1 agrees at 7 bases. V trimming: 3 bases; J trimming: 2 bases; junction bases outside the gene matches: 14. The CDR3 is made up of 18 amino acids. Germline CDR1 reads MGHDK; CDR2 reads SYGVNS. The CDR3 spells CASSDPLTGSQSTDTQYF. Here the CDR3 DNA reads TGTGCCAGCAGTGACCCCCTGACAGGGTCTCAATCCACAGATACGCAGTATTTT.

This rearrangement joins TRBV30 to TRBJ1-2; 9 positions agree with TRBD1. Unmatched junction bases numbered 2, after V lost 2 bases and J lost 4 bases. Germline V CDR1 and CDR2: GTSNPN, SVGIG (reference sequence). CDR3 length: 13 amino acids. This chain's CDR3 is CAWSTTGGYGYTF. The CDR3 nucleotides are TGTGCCTGGAGTACGACAGGGGGCTATGGCTACACCTTC. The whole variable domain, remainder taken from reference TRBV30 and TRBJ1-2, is SQTIHQWPATLVQPVGSPLSLECTVEGTSNPNLYWYRQAAGRGLQLLFYSVGIGQISSEVPQNLSASRPQDRQFILSSKKLLLSDSGFYLCAWSTTGGYGYTFGSGTRLTVV.

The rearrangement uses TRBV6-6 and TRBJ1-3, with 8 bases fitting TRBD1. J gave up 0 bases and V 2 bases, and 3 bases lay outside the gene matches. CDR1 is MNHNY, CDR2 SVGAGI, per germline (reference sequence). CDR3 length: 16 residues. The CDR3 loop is CASSYSTGGSGNTIYF. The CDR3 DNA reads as TGTGCCAGCAGTTACAGTACAGGGGGCTCTGGAAACACCATATATTTT.

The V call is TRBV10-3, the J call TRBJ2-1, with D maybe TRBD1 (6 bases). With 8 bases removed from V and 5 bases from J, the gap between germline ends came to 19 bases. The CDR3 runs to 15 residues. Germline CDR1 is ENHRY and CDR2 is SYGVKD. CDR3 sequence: CAIAQGNKGNNEQFF. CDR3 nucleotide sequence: TGTGCCATCGCACAGGGCAACAAAGGCAACAATGAGCAGTTCTTC.

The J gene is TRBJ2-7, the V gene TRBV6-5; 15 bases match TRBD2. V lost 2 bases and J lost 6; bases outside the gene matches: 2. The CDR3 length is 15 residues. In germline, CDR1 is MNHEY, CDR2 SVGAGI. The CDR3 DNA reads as TGTGCCAGCAGTTACGAGGGACTAGCGGGAGGCGAGCAGTACTTC. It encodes CASSYEGLAGGEQYF.

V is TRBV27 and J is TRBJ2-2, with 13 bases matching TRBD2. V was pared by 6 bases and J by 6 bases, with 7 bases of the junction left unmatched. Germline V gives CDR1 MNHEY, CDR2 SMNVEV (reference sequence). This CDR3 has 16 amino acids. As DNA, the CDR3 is TGTGCCAGCAGACGGACTAGCGGGAGAGGATCCGGGGAGCTGTTTTTT. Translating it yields CASRRTSGRGSGELFF.

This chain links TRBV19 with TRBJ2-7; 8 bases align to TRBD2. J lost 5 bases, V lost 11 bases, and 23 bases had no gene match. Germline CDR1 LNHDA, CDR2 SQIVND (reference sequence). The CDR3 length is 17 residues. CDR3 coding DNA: TGTGCCGCCAAAAGTAAGGGCGGGACTAGTCCAGTCGACGAGCAGTACTTC. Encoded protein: CAAKSKGGTSPVDEQYF.

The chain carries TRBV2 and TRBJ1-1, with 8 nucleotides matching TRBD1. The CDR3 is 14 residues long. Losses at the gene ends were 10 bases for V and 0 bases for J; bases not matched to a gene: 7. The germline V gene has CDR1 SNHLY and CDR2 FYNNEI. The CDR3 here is CATWTGSMNTEAFF. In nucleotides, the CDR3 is TGTGCCACCTGGACAGGGTCTATGAACACTGAAGCTTTCTTT.

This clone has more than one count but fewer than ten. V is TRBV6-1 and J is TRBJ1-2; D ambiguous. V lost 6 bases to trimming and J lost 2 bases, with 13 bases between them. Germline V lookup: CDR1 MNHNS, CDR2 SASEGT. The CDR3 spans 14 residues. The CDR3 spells CASRDPTPNYGYTF. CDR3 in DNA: TGTGCCAGCAGGGATCCGACACCCAACTATGGCTACACCTTC.

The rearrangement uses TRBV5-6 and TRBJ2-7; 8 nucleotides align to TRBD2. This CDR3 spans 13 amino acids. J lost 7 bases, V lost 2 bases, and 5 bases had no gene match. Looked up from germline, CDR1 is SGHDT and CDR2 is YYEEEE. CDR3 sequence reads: CASSFPSGPEQYF. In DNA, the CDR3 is TGTGCCAGCAGCTTCCCTAGCGGGCCGGAGCAGTACTTC.

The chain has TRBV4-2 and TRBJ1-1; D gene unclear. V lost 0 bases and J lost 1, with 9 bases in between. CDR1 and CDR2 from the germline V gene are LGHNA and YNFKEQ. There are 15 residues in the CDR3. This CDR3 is CASSQDRVSNTEAFF. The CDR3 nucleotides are TGTGCCAGCAGCCAAGATCGGGTTTCGAACACTGAAGCTTTCTTT.

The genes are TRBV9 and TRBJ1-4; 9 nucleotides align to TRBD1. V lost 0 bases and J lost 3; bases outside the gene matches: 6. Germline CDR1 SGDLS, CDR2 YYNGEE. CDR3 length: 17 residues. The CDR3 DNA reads TGTGCCAGCAGCGTAGTCCCGGGACAGGGAGCTAATGAAAAACTGTTTTTT. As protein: CASSVVPGQGANEKLFF.

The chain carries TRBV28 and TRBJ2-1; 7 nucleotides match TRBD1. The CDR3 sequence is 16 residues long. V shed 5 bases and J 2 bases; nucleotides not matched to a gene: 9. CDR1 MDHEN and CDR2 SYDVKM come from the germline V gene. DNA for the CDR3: TGTGCCAGCAGTCCCCTCACAGGGGTGACCTACAATGAGCAGTTCTTC. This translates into CASSPLTGVTYNEQFF.